Presented here are 17 T cell receptor beta chains from one specimen sequenced in a study of blood T cell repertoires in COVID-19. The data were produced by immunoSEQ multiplex PCR, yet TCRdb's version contains in-frame clones alone and is incomplete. The profile shows roughly 180,000 clones, approximately 85% of them singletons. Sequenced input: peripheral blood. Receptor source: an older woman with acute or convalescent COVID-19.

The chain combines TRBV24-1 with TRBJ2-1, with D maybe TRBD2 (6 bases). This CDR3 region has 14 residues. With 10 bases removed from V and 8 bases from J, the gap between germline ends came to 20 bases. CDR1 is KGHDR, CDR2 SFDVKD, per germline. CDR3 amino acids: CATGRRGKSDEQFF. CDR3 DNA: TGTGCCACGGGTCGGCGCGGGAAAAGTGATGAGCAGTTCTTC.

The chain uses TRBV18 and TRBJ1-5; 7 bases map to TRBD1. The CDR3 is made up of 14 amino acids. Per the germline V gene, CDR1 is KGHSH and CDR2 is LQKENI. V lost 5 bases to trimming and J lost 5 bases; unmatched junction nucleotides: 6. CDR3 sequence: CASSSTGRYQPQHF. The DNA for the CDR3 is TGTGCCAGCTCATCGACAGGGCGTTATCAGCCCCAGCATTTT.

Points on this clone: At one of its ends the junction is not consistent with the germline gene, which may arise from a read error. The chain links TRBV3-1 (or the pseudogene TRBV3-2) to TRBJ1-2, with 8 bases that match TRBD1. Germline loops: CDR1 LGHDT, CDR2 YNNKEL (reference sequence). The CDR3 is 13 amino acids. CDR3 bases: TGTGCCAGCAGTCAAGACAGGGGCCATGGCTACACCTTC. This translates into CASSQDRGHGYTF.

The chain couples TRBV5-1 to TRBJ1-1; D not certain. The CDR3 length is 15 residues. The V gene's germline CDR1 is SGHRS and CDR2 YFSETQ. V was cut by 1 base and J by 4 bases, with 14 bases left in between. CDR3 DNA sequence: TGCGCCAGCAGCTTGATGGGCCACAGTAGCACTGAAGCTTTCTTT. It is translated as CASSLMGHSSTEAFF. The full variable domain, its missing parts supplied by reference TRBV5-1 and TRBJ1-1, is KAGVTQTPRYLIKTRGQQVTLSCSPISGHRSVSWYQQTPGQGLQFLFEYFSETQRNKGNFPGRFSGRQFSNSRSEMNVSTLELGDSALYLCASSLMGHSSTEAFFGQGTRLTVV.

This clone was observed a single time. The chain employs TRBV5-4 and TRBJ2-7; 12 bases are shared with TRBD2. This CDR3 has 15 amino acids. Per germline, CDR1 SGHNT and CDR2 YYREEE (reference sequence). The J segment lost 3 bases and the V segment lost 0 bases, leaving 1 base of the junction unmatched. The CDR3 reads CASSLGLAGDYEQYF. CDR3 DNA sequence: TGTGCCAGCAGCTTGGGACTAGCGGGGGACTACGAGCAGTACTTC. Using reference TRBV5-4 and TRBJ2-7 for the parts outside the CDR3, the full variable domain is ETGVTQSPTHLIKTRGQQVTLRCSSQSGHNTVSWYQQALGQGPQFIFQYYREEENGRGNFPPRFSGLQFPNYSSELNVNALELDDSALYLCASSLGLAGDYEQYFGPGTRLTVT.

This rearrangement joins TRBV4-2 to TRBJ2-7; a weak D match, TRBD2 (6 bases). The germline V gene encodes CDR1 LGHNA and CDR2 YNFKEQ. CDR3 length equals 16 residues. Trimming pared 0 bases from V and 2 bases from J, leaving 14 bases between. The CDR3 sequence is CASSQEGSGRPYEQYF. CDR3 nucleotide sequence: TGTGCCAGCAGCCAAGAGGGGAGCGGGCGACCCTACGAGCAGTACTTC.

The rearrangement uses TRBV19 and TRBJ2-1, with 7 bases that match TRBD1. CDR1 is LNHDA and CDR2 is SQIVND in the germline V gene (reference sequence). V shed 7 bases and J 8 bases; nucleotides not matched to a gene: 8. The CDR3 runs to 13 residues. The CDR3 sequence: CASTVRQGDEQFF. The DNA for the CDR3 is TGTGCCAGTACCGTAAGACAGGGCGATGAGCAGTTCTTC.

The genes are TRBV27 and TRBJ1-6; 7 nucleotides match TRBD1. This CDR3 comprises 14 residues. Germline CDR1 and CDR2: MNHEY and SMNVEV (reference sequence). With V trimmed by 7 bases and J by 7 bases, 7 bases remained unmatched. The CDR3 loop reads CASTATGRNSPLHF. CDR3 coding DNA: TGTGCCAGCACCGCGACAGGGAGAAATTCACCCCTCCACTTT.

The chain is built from TRBV30 and TRBJ2-6; 10 positions agree with TRBD1. The V and J ends lost 5 bases and 0 bases, in that order; junction bases with no gene match: 4. This CDR3 contains 16 residues. Germline lookup yields CDR1 GTSNPN and CDR2 SVGIG (reference sequence). The DNA of the CDR3 is TGTGCCTGGGCCGGGACAGGGGCCTCTGGGGCCAACGTCCTGACTTTC. As protein: CAWAGTGASGANVLTF.

V is TRBV30 and J is TRBJ1-5; tentative D call: TRBD1 (6 bases). Germline V gene sequence: CDR1 GTSNPN, CDR2 SVGIG (reference sequence). V was pared by 2 bases and J by 7 bases, with 15 bases between. This CDR3 is 14 amino acids long. The CDR3 DNA reads TGTGCCTGGAGTACAGGGAAGGTCGGGCAGCCCCAGCATTTT. Its translation: CAWSTGKVGQPQHF.

V and J are TRBV5-1 and TRBJ1-2; 9 positions agree with TRBD1. Trimming took 4 bases from V and 5 from J; bases not matched to a gene: 18. The CDR3 is 18 amino acids. Germline V gene lookup returns CDR1 SGHRS and CDR2 YFSETQ. CDR3 coding DNA: TGCGCCAGCAGCCCCAATCCCGGGACAGGGACAGCGGCTTATGGCTACACCTTC. Protein: CASSPNPGTGTAAYGYTF.

The chain is built from TRBV10-3 and TRBJ1-5, with D possibly being TRBD1 (6 bases). The CDR3 contains 15 residues. The ends were cut back, 6 bases at V and 5 bases at J, with 17 bases in the middle. Germline assignment: CDR1 ENHRY and CDR2 SYGVKD. CDR3 region: CAISPVAGVDQPQHF. The CDR3 DNA follows: TGTGCCATCAGCCCCGTGGCAGGGGTCGATCAGCCCCAGCATTTT.

The rearrangement links TRBV9 to TRBJ2-2, with D perhaps matching TRBD1 (6 bases). Trimming took off 4 bases at V and 0 bases at J, with 25 bases between the two ends. The CDR3 runs to 20 residues. Germline V gene data show CDR1 as SGDLS and CDR2 as YYNGEE. In DNA, the CDR3 is TGTGCCAGCAGCCCTCTTGGGGGCGCGGTGTACCTTACGAACACCGGGGAGCTGTTTTTT. It specifies CASSPLGGAVYLTNTGELFF.

This chain joins TRBV30 and TRBJ2-4; the D is unclear. Per germline, CDR1 GTSNPN and CDR2 SVGIG (reference sequence). The CDR3 spans 12 residues. Trimming took off 3 bases at V and 1 base at J, with 4 bases between the two ends. CDR3 sequence reads: CAWSQAKNIQYF. Written as DNA, the CDR3 is TGTGCCTGGAGCCAGGCCAAAAACATTCAGTACTTC.

The chain recombines TRBV19 with TRBJ1-2, with 9 bases identical to TRBD1. V dropped 8 bases and J dropped 8; count of bases not matched to a gene: 6. Germline CDR1 and CDR2: LNHDA and SQIVND (reference sequence). The CDR3 loop spans 12 amino acids. As DNA, the CDR3 is TGTGCCAGTCGAACAGGGGGCTGGGGCTACACCTTC. It codes for CASRTGGWGYTF.

This clone was found a few times. The V call is TRBV19, the J call TRBJ1-1; maybe TRBD1 (6 bases). This CDR3 is built from 12 residues. V was clipped by 4 bases and J by 4 bases, with 7 bases between them. Germline V CDR1 and CDR2: LNHDA, SQIVND (reference sequence). Here the CDR3 reads CASSKQGTEAFF. The CDR3 DNA reads as TGTGCCAGTAGTAAACAGGGCACTGAAGCTTTCTTT.

This chain connects TRBV5-1 to TRBJ1-4; TRBD1 might be the D (5 bases). Germline assignment: CDR1 SGHRS and CDR2 YFSETQ. V was pared by 4 bases and J by 3 bases, with 13 bases between. The CDR3 runs to 15 residues. DNA for the CDR3: TGCGCCAGCAGCCTGCAGGGTACCGCTAATGAAAAACTGTTTTTT. Its translation: CASSLQGTANEKLFF.